The 5 T cell receptor beta chains in this list originate from one sample, sequenced in a study of metastatic and nonmetastatic thyroid tumors (dated by TCRdb to 2019 to 2021). No treatment had been received by any patient before thyroid surgery. Library generation was performed with PCR. The instrument was an Illumina HiSeq 4000. Using fastp at Q25 and MiXCR, TCRdb reprocessed the public reads and kept productive beta chains. The sample yields 13,000 to 15,000 clones; over 20% were counted once. The ten largest clones take up approximately 8% of the sample. The sequenced sample was tumor tissue. All receptors come from a female donor with papillary thyroid cancer or a benign thyroid nodule (not recorded which). Some clones in this sample may be carry-over from other donors' samples.

The table lists this clone with many counts. The rearrangement links TRBV11-2 to TRBJ1-1; D perhaps matches TRBD1 (6 bases). V lost 5 bases and J lost 5, with 21 bases in between. Germline CDR1 reads SGHAT; CDR2 reads FQNNGV. The CDR3 spans 16 residues. The CDR3 DNA is TGTGCCAGCAGCGCCCTGGACAGAGGTCGGGAGACTGAAGCTTTCTTT. It codes for CASSALDRGRETEAFF.

This clone was observed a single time. The CDR3 end shows no conserved phenylalanine or tryptophan, and so a read error is likely. The rearrangement uses TRBV20-1 and TRBJ2-1, with a weak D call TRBD2 (6 bases). CDR3 length: 14 amino acids. Per germline, CDR1 DFQATT and CDR2 SNEGSKA (reference sequence). V was trimmed by 5 bases and J by 6 bases, leaving 17 bases between them. The CDR3 sequence: CSASWTILCNEQFL. The CDR3 DNA follows: TGCAGTGCTTCCTGGACTATTTTGTGCAATGAGCAGTTCCTC.

This clone was observed many times. A much larger clone sits a single nucleotide away, making a read error possible. V gene TRBV28 combines with J gene TRBJ1-1; TRBD1 agrees at 7 bases. V lost 6 bases to trimming and J lost 4 bases; unmatched junction nucleotides: 8. Per the germline V gene, CDR1 is MDHEN and CDR2 is SYDVKM. CDR3 length: 14 residues. CDR3 in amino acids: CASRYRGPSTEAFF. Written as DNA, the CDR3 is TGTGCCAGCAGGTACAGGGGCCCGAGCACTGAAGCTTTCTTT.

The J gene is TRBJ1-1, the V gene TRBV10-3, with D hard to call. The germline V gene encodes CDR1 ENHRY and CDR2 SYGVKD. The CDR3 totals 11 residues. V dropped 8 bases and J dropped 12 bases, with 16 bases sitting between them. The CDR3 region is CAIARPFVPFF. DNA of the CDR3: TGTGCCATCGCCAGACCTTTTGTTCCTTTCTTT.

By share, this clone ranks as medium-sized. The V and J genes are TRBV12-3 or TRBV12-4 and TRBJ1-6; perhaps TRBD1 as D (5 bases). This CDR3 has 15 residues. V lost 6 bases and J 8 bases, leaving 17 bases between the germline ends. CDR3 DNA sequence: TGTGCCAGCAGGGAACAGGTCACCAGGGATTCACCCCTCCACTTT. Translating gives CASREQVTRDSPLHF.